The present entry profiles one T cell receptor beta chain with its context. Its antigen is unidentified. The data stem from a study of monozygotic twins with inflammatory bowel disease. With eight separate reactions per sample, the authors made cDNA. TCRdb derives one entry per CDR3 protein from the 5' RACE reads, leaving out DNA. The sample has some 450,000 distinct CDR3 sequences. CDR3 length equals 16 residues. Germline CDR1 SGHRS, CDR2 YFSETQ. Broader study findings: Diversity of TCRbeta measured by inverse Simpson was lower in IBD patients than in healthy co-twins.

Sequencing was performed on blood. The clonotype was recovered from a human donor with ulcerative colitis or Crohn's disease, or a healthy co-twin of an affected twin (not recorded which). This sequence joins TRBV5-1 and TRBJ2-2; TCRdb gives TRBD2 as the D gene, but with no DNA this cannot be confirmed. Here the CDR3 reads CASSLPTSGNTGELFF.